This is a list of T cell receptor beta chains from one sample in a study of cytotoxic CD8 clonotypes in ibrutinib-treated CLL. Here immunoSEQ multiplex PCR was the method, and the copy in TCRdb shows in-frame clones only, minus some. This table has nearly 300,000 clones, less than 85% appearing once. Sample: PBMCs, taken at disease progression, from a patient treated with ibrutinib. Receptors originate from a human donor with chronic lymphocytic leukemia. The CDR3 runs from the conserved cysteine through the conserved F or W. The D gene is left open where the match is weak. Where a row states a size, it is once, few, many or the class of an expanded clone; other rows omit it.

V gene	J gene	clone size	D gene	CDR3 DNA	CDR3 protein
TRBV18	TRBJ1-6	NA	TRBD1	TGTGCCAGCTCACCAGGGACAGGGGGCATTTCACCCCTCCACTTT	CASSPGTGGISPLHF
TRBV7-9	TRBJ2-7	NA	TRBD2	TGTGCCAGCAGCCCGGAGTGGCTAGCGGGGAGCTACGAGCAGTACTTC	CASSPEWLAGSYEQYF
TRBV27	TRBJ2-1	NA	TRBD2	TGTGCCAGCAGCCCGGGACTAGCCCTCTACAATGAGCAGTTCTTC	CASSPGLALYNEQFF
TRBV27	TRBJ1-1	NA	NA	TGTGCCAGCAGTTTAACTGTGAACACTGAAGCTTTCTTT	CASSLTVNTEAFF
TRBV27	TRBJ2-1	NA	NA	TGTGCCAGCAGCGACTTTTACGATGAGCAGTTCTTC	CASSDFYDEQFF
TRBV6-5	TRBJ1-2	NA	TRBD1	TGTGCCAGCAGTCCCGGGACAGACTATGGCTACACCTTC	CASSPGTDYGYTF
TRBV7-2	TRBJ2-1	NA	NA	TGTGCCAGCAGCTTCACAGAACATAGGGGGCAGTTCTTC	CASSFTEHRGQFF
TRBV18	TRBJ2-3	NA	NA	TGTGCCAGCTCACCGTCGCGGGTCACAGATACGCAGTATTTT	CASSPSRVTDTQYF
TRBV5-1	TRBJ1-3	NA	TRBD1	TGCGCCAGCAGTCCTTGGACAGGGCCTGGAAACACCATATATTTT	CASSPWTGPGNTIYF
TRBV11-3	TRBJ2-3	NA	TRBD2	TGTGCCAGCAGCTTAACTAGCGGGGGAGATACGCAGTATTTT	CASSLTSGGDTQYF
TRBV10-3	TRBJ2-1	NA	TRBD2	TGTGCCATCGACGTCGGGACTAGCGGGGGGCCTGAGCAGTTCTTC	CAIDVGTSGGPEQFF
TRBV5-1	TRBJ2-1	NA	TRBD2	TGCGCCAGCAGCTTGGCCGGGACTAGCGGTTACAATGAGCAGTTCTTC	CASSLAGTSGYNEQFF
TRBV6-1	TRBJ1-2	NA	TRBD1	TGTGCCAGCATGCGGACAGGGAAACTCTATGGCTACACCTTC	CASMRTGKLYGYTF
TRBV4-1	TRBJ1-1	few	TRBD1	TGCGCCAGCAGCCAAGGGGGAGCACAGGGGCTCCTAGCCACTGAAGCTTTCTTT	CASSQGGAQGLLATEAFF
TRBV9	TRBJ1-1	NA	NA	TGTGCCAGCAGCGTAGGTCAGGGGTTGGACACTGAAGCTTTCTTT	CASSVGQGLDTEAFF
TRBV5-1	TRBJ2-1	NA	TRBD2	TGCGCCAGCAGCCGTGCAGCGGGAGCTAGGTACAATGAGCAGTTCTTC	CASSRAAGARYNEQFF
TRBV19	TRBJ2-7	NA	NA	TGTGCCAGTAGTGGGACGCCTTACGAGCAGTACTTC	CASSGTPYEQYF
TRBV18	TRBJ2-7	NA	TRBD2	TGTGCCAGCTCACCATCGGGCGGGAGCCGACACGAGCAGTACTTC	CASSPSGGSRHEQYF
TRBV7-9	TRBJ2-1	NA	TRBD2	TGTGCCAGCAGCTCACTAGCGGGAGGGCCGGAGGGTAATGAGCAGTTCTTC	CASSSLAGGPEGNEQFF
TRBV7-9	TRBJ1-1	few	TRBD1	TGTGCCAGCAGGGCACAGGGGGCAGCGACTGAAGCTTTCTTT	CASRAQGAATEAFF
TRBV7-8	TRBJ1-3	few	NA	TGTGCCAGCAGCGAGAGACTTGGAAACACCATATATTTT	CASSERLGNTIYF
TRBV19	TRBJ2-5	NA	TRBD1	TGTGCCAGTAGTATGTCCGGGACAGGGGAGACCCAGTACTTC	CASSMSGTGETQYF
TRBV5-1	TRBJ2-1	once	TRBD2	TGCGCCAGCAGATCAAGCGGGAGCGTCAATGAGCAGTTCTTC	CASRSSGSVNEQFF
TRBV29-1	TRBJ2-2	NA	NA	TGCAGCGTTGTTAAGGGTACCGGGGAGCTGTTTTTT	CSVVKGTGELFF
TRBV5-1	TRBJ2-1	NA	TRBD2	TGCGCCAGCAGCTCCCCCGGGACTAGCGTAGACAATGAGCAGTTCTTC	CASSSPGTSVDNEQFF
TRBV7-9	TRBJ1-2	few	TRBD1	TGTGCCACCCGGCAGGGGGCGCGTGGCTACACCTTC	CATRQGARGYTF
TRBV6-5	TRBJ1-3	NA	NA	TGTGCCAGCAGGACAACAGGTTTCTCTGGAAACACCATATATTTT	CASRTTGFSGNTIYF
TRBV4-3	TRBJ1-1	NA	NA	TGCGCCAGCAGCCCTGAAGGGGGAGGGGGAGCGCTAAGCCGAGAAGCTTTCTTT	CASSPEGGGGALSREAFF
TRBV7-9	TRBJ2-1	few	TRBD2	TGTGCCAGCAGCGACGGGGGGGACGGCCCAGTCTTC	CASSDGGDGPVF
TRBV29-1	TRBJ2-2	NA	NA	TGCAGCGTTGCAGATGCGAACACCGGGGAGCTGTTTTTT	CSVADANTGELFF
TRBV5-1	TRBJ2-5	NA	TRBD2	TGCGCCAGCAGCCCCACTAGCGGGATCGCGGAGACCCAGTACTTC	CASSPTSGIAETQYF
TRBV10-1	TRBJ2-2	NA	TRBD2	TGCGCCAGCAGTCTAGCGGGAGGCACCGGGGAGCTGTTTTTT	CASSLAGGTGELFF
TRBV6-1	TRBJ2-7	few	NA	TGTGCCAGCAGTGAAGTAGGAGGGACAGCCGACTTC	CASSEVGGTADF
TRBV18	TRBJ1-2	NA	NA	TGTGCCAGCTCACGGGACGGGAACTATGGCTACACCTTC	CASSRDGNYGYTF
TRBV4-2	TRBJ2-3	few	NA	TGTGCCAGCAGCCAAGGGTTTGGGATCGATACGCAGTATTTT	CASSQGFGIDTQYF
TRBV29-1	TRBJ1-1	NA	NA	TGCAGCGTGGCCCGGGACCCCACTGAAGCTTTCTTT	CSVARDPTEAFF
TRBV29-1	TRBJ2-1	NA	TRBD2	TGCAGCGTCGACGGGACTAGCGGCATATTAAACAATGAGCAGTTCTTC	CSVDGTSGILNNEQFF
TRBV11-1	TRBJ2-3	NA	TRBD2	TGTGCCAGCAGCTTACGCCAGCGGGATACTAGCACAGATACGCAGTATTTT	CASSLRQRDTSTDTQYF
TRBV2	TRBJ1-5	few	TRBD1	TGTGCCAGCAGTGGAAGCCAGACAGGGGGATCTCATCAGCCCCAGCATTTT	CASSGSQTGGSHQPQHF
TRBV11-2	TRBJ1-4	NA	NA	TGTGCCAGCAGCTTACAGGGTCTCAACGTCGAAAAACTGTTTTTT	CASSLQGLNVEKLFF
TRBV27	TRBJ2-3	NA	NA	TGTGCCAGCAGTTCACTACTAGTGGCAGATACGCAGTATTTT	CASSSLLVADTQYF
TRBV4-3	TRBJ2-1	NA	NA	TGCGCCAGCAGCCAAGGCTTACCTGGATCAGCCTACAATGAGCAGTTCTTC	CASSQGLPGSAYNEQFF
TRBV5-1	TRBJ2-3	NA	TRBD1	TGCGCCAGCAGCTCCCCGACAGGGGGTGGCACAGATACGCAGTATTTT	CASSSPTGGGTDTQYF
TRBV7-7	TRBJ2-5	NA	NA	TGTGCCACCTCTGGGGGTCTTCGGGAGACCCAGTACTTC	CATSGGLRETQYF
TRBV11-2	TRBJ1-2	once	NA	TGTGCCAGCAGCTTGGGGTCCCCCTATGGCTACACCTTC	CASSLGSPYGYTF
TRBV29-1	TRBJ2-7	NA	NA	TGCAGCGTGGTCGACAGGTCTTCCTACGAGCAGTACTTC	CSVVDRSSYEQYF
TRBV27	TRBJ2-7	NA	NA	TGTGCCAGCAGTTTAATCCGCGGCGAGCAGTACTTC	CASSLIRGEQYF
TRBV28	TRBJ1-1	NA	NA	TGTGCCAGCAGTCGCAACATGAACACTGAAGCTTTCTTT	CASSRNMNTEAFF
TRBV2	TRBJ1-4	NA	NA	TGTGCCAGCGCCTCCCCCGACAGTAATGAAAAACTGTTTTTT	CASASPDSNEKLFF
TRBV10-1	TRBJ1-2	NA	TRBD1	TGCGCCAGCAGCGATCGGGACAGGGAGTCTGGCTACACCTTC	CASSDRDRESGYTF
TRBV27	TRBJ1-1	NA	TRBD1	TGTGCCAGCAGTTTATCCGGCAGGGGGCAAGCTTTCTTT	CASSLSGRGQAFF
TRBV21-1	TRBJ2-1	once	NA	TGTGCCAGTTTCCTTAACAGGGTCGGGGAGCAGTTCTTC	CASFLNRVGEQFF
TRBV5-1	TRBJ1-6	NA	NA	TGCGCCAGCAGCTTACACGGCTCCTATAATTCACCCCTCCACTTT	CASSLHGSYNSPLHF
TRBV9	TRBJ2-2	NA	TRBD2	TGTGCCAGCAGCGTAATCCCGACGACTAGCACAGTCACCGGGGAGCTGTTTTTT	CASSVIPTTSTVTGELFF
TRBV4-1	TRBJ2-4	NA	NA	TGCGCCAGCAGCCAAGGGACAGCCAAAAACATTCAGTACTTC	CASSQGTAKNIQYF
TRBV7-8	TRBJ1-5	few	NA	TGTGCCAGCAGCTTAGTCATGGGTAATCAGCCCCAGCATTTT	CASSLVMGNQPQHF
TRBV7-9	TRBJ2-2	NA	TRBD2	TGTGCCAGCAGCTCGACGGGGGGGCCGAACACCGGGGAGCTGTTTTTT	CASSSTGGPNTGELFF